What follows are 5 T cell receptor beta chains derived from one specimen sequenced in a study of cytomegalovirus exposure and HLA in healthy donors. PCR amplification relied on 60 Vbeta primers (plus 13 Jbeta primers). Clones were sequenced by immunoSEQ multiplex PCR, and TCRdb holds only the in-frame ones, with some missing. Here the sample spans 150,000 to 200,000 clones, roughly 87% being singletons. The sequenced sample was PBMCs. Receptors originate from a girl in the first two years of life in good health and CMV-seronegative.

This clone showed up just a few times. This chain joins TRBV2 and TRBJ2-2; possible D gene TRBD2, 6 bases. The CDR3 runs to 14 residues. The V end lost 5 bases, the J end lost 5 bases, and 12 bases lay between the germline ends. Per the germline V gene, CDR1 is SNHLY and CDR2 is FYNNEI. CDR3 DNA: TGTGCCAGCAGTCCGAGACTAGGGACCGGGGAGCTGTTTTTT. Its protein is CASSPRLGTGELFF.

The V and J genes are TRBV4-1 and TRBJ1-4, with D possibly TRBD1 on 5 matching bases. Germline V gene data show CDR1 as MGHRA and CDR2 as YSYEKL. The CDR3 sequence is 13 residues long. Trimming left V 4 bases short and J 6 bases short, with 9 bases between. CDR3 sequence: CASSLGGDEKLFF. The CDR3 DNA reads as TGCGCCAGCAGCCTCGGGGGGGATGAAAAACTGTTTTTT.

V usage is TRBV6-5 and J usage is TRBJ2-1, with D perhaps matching TRBD1 (6 bases). This CDR3 has 13 residues. Trimming pared 4 bases from V and 9 bases from J, leaving 13 bases between. The germline V gene encodes CDR1 MNHEY and CDR2 SVGAGI. CDR3 loop: CASSLETGSEQFF. The CDR3 DNA is TGTGCCAGCAGTTTGGAGACAGGCAGTGAGCAGTTCTTC.

The chain links TRBV6-1 to TRBJ2-5, with 12 bases lining up with TRBD2. With 6 bases clipped from V and 3 bases from J, the junction kept 14 bases outside the gene matches. The germline CDR1 and CDR2 sequences are MNHNS and SASEGT. The CDR3 is 18 residues long. This CDR3 reads CASSERTPRLAGEETQYF. The DNA for the CDR3 is TGTGCCAGCAGCGAAAGGACCCCTAGACTAGCGGGGGAAGAGACCCAGTACTTC.

A remark on this clone: Other DNA sequences of this sample code for an identical CDR3. The chain is built from TRBV5-1 and TRBJ2-5; no clear D. The CDR3 sequence is 14 residues long. The germline V gene has CDR1 SGHRS and CDR2 YFSETQ. The V end lost 5 bases, the J end lost 2 bases, and 13 bases lay between the germline ends. The CDR3 spells CASSGAALQETQYF. The CDR3 DNA sequence: TGCGCCAGCAGTGGCGCGGCCCTACAAGAGACCCAGTACTTC. The full variable domain, with the rest looked up from reference TRBV5-1 and TRBJ2-5, is KAGVTQTPRYLIKTRGQQVTLSCSPISGHRSVSWYQQTPGQGLQFLFEYFSETQRNKGNFPGRFSGRQFSNSRSEMNVSTLELGDSALYLCASSGAALQETQYFGPGTRLLVL.